This is a list of T cell receptor beta chains from one sample in a study of response to subunit inactivated influenza vaccine. From the RT-PCR reads, TCRdb called clonotypes with MiXCR, one entry per CDR3 protein. The sample lists hundreds of thousands of distinct CDR3 sequences, 11% to 15% occurring once. The source was PBMCs from blood, collected less than 15 days before vaccination. The receptors were sampled from a man aged 50 to 59 who received an inactivated influenza vaccine. Both conserved end residues are part of each CDR3. The D gene is left open where the match is weak. Clone size is not always given. Where it is, it says once, few, many or a class for expanded clones.

j_call | d_call | v_call | clone_size | cdr3_aa | cdr3_nt
TRBJ2-1 | TRBD1 | TRBV5-1 | few | CASSVGQGARNNEQFF | TGCGCCAGCAGCGTAGGACAGGGGGCGCGGAACAATGAGCAGTTCTTC
TRBJ2-3 | TRBD2 | TRBV12-3/TRBV12-4 | many | CASNPSGGVDIGTQYF | TGTGCCAGCAACCCTAGCGGGGGGGTTGACATCGGTACGCAGTATTTT
TRBJ2-2 | TRBD2 | TRBV10-3 | few | CAISESGLAGATGELFF | TGTGCCATCAGTGAGTCAGGACTAGCGGGGGCCACCGGGGAGCTGTTTTTT
TRBJ2-5 | . | TRBV12-3/TRBV12-4 | . | CASSLTDRLFQETQYF | TGTGCCAGCAGTTTAACTGACAGGCTATTCCAAGAGACCCAGTACTTC
TRBJ2-2 | . | TRBV4-2 | few | CASSQELGTGGITGELFF | TGTGCCAGCAGCCAAGAACTTGGAACAGGCGGAATCACCGGGGAGCTGTTTTTT
TRBJ2-3 | . | TRBV21-1 | . | CASSNPSERGTQYF | TGTGCCAGCAGCAACCCAAGTGAGCGGGGTACGCAGTATTTT
TRBJ1-2 | . | TRBV20-1 | . | CSASSYGYTF | TGCAGTGCTAGCAGCTATGGCTACACCTTC
TRBJ1-2 | . | TRBV30 | many | CAWKNRQAGSYTF | TGTGCCTGGAAGAACAGGCAGGCCGGCAGCTACACCTTC
TRBJ2-4 | . | TRBV12-3/TRBV12-4 | . | CASSRGTVAKNIQYF | TGTGCCAGCAGCCGAGGGACGGTGGCCAAAAACATTCAGTACTTC
TRBJ2-1 | . | TRBV4-1 | . | CASSQVGYNEQFF | TGCGCCAGCAGCCAAGTGGGTTACAATGAGCAGTTCTTC
TRBJ2-5 | . | TRBV6-6 | few | CASRKGQETQYF | TGTGCCAGCAGGAAGGGACAAGAGACCCAGTACTTC
TRBJ2-7 | . | TRBV10-3 | few | CASQGTYHNSYEQYF | TGTGCCAGCCAGGGGACCTACCACAACTCCTACGAGCAGTACTTC
TRBJ2-1 | . | TRBV5-1 | . | CASSSSGSAYNEQFF | TGCGCCAGCAGCTCCAGCGGTTCGGCCTACAATGAGCAGTTCTTC
TRBJ1-1 | . | TRBV11-2 | . | CASSSPGGAEAFF | TGTGCCAGCAGCTCCCCGGGTGGGGCTGAAGCTTTCTTT
TRBJ2-1 | TRBD2 | TRBV7-6 | . | CASSLTGLAGGRVYNEQFF | TGTGCCAGCAGTTTAACGGGACTAGCGGGGGGGAGGGTATACAATGAGCAGTTCTTC
TRBJ2-4 | . | TRBV13 | few | CASSPGPTLAKNIQYF | TGTGCCAGCAGCCCCGGACCAACACTAGCCAAAAACATTCAGTACTTC
TRBJ2-1 | . | TRBV6-2/TRBV6-3 | . | CASSYSRGRGEQFF | TGTGCCAGCAGTTACTCGAGGGGGAGAGGTGAGCAGTTCTTC
TRBJ1-5 | . | TRBV3-1 | . | CASSQDSGPDQPQHF | TGTGCCAGCAGCCAAGATTCAGGGCCGGATCAGCCCCAGCATTTT
TRBJ1-2 | . | TRBV4-3 | . | CASSQDWTDNYGYTF | TGCGCCAGCAGCCAAGATTGGACGGATAACTATGGCTACACCTTC
TRBJ2-7 | TRBD1 | TRBV7-9 | many | CASSFGTGKGYEQYF | TGTGCCAGCAGCTTCGGGACAGGAAAAGGCTACGAGCAGTACTTC
TRBJ2-1 | . | TRBV28 | many | CASTNHNEQFF | TGTGCCAGCACGAATCACAATGAGCAGTTCTTC
TRBJ2-3 | . | TRBV7-6 | . | CASSSTRSDTQYF | TGTGCCAGCAGCTCCACTAGGAGCGATACGCAGTATTTT
TRBJ2-3 | TRBD2 | TRBV15 | . | CATSGRLRAGEAADTQYF | TGTGCCACCAGCGGCCGGCTTAGGGCGGGAGAGGCGGCAGATACGCAGTATTTT
TRBJ2-5 | . | TRBV29-1 | . | CSVESPGETQYF | TGCAGCGTTGAGTCTCCGGGAGAGACCCAGTACTTC
TRBJ2-7 | TRBD1 | TRBV6-5 | . | CASSYFQGAYEQYF | TGTGCCAGCAGTTACTTCCAGGGGGCTTACGAGCAGTACTTC
TRBJ2-5 | . | TRBV12-3/TRBV12-4 | . | CASSLDGGWETQYF | TGTGCCAGCAGTTTAGATGGGGGCTGGGAGACCCAGTACTTC
TRBJ2-5 | . | TRBV5-1 | . | CASSLYTGPLYQETQYF | TGCGCCAGCAGCTTGTACACAGGGCCCTTGTACCAAGAGACCCAGTACTTC
TRBJ1-6 | . | TRBV6-1 | . | CASKMGRANSPLHF | TGTGCCAGCAAGATGGGCAGGGCTAATTCACCCCTCCACTTT
TRBJ2-5 | . | TRBV6-5 | . | CASSYTGVHSETQYF | TGTGCCAGCAGTTATACGGGGGTCCATTCGGAGACCCAGTACTTC
TRBJ2-6 | . | TRBV24-1 | few | CATSDPPHRSGANVLTF | TGTGCCACCAGTGACCCTCCTCATCGCTCTGGGGCCAACGTCCTGACTTTC
TRBJ2-1 | TRBD2 | TRBV6-4 | . | CASSALAGRSNEQFF | TGTGCCAGCAGTGCACTAGCGGGAAGGTCAAATGAGCAGTTCTTC
TRBJ2-3 | TRBD2 | TRBV11-2 | few | CASSLSGGASDTQYF | TGTGCCAGCAGCCTTAGCGGGGGGGCCTCGGATACGCAGTATTTT
TRBJ1-2 | TRBD1 | TRBV11-2 | few | CASSRRTGSGYGYTF | TGTGCCAGCAGTAGGAGGACAGGGTCAGGCTATGGCTACACCTTC
TRBJ1-4 | TRBD1 | TRBV5-1 | few | CASSPGTVLTNEKLFF | TGCGCCAGCAGCCCCGGGACAGTCTTAACTAATGAAAAACTGTTTTTT
TRBJ2-7 | . | TRBV29-1 | few | CSVMEVRSYEQYF | TGCAGCGTGATGGAGGTTCGCTCCTACGAGCAGTACTTC
TRBJ2-4 | . | TRBV19 | few | CASSSGLLGAKNIQYF | TGTGCCAGTAGTTCAGGGCTCCTTGGGGCCAAAAACATTCAGTACTTC
TRBJ2-7 | TRBD2 | TRBV2 | few | CASSGWEERGDSYEQYF | TGTGCCAGCAGTGGCTGGGAGGAGCGGGGGGACTCCTACGAGCAGTACTTC
TRBJ2-7 | . | TRBV5-1 | once | CASSLAGKSYEQYF | TGCGCCAGCAGCTTGGCCGGGAAAAGCTACGAGCAGTACTTC
TRBJ2-7 | TRBD1 | TRBV9 | few | CASSETGLAFEQYF | TGTGCCAGCAGCGAGACAGGGTTAGCCTTCGAGCAGTACTTC
TRBJ2-5 | TRBD2 | TRBV20-1 | . | CSARDLPGKGLAGEVVETQYF | TGCAGTGCTAGAGATTTGCCGGGAAAGGGACTAGCGGGAGAGGTTGTTGAGACCCAGTACTTC
TRBJ2-5 | . | TRBV5-1 | many | CASSLDSSETQYF | TGCGCCAGCAGCTTGGACTCCTCGGAGACCCAGTACTTC
TRBJ2-5 | TRBD1 | TRBV6-6 | . | CASKPGGETQYF | TGTGCCAGCAAGCCAGGGGGCGAGACCCAGTACTTC
TRBJ2-4 | . | TRBV18 | few | CASSPPGSWDIQYF | TGTGCCAGCTCACCACCGGGCAGCTGGGACATTCAGTACTTC
TRBJ1-2 | TRBD1 | TRBV28 | many | CASSRDRGYGYTF | TGTGCCAGCAGCCGGGACAGGGGCTATGGCTACACCTTC
TRBJ2-1 | TRBD1 | TRBV27 | few | CASSSWTGGPYNEQFF | TGTGCCAGCAGTTCCTGGACAGGGGGCCCCTACAATGAGCAGTTCTTC
TRBJ2-5 | TRBD1 | TRBV5-6 | many | CASSFGTGAQYF | TGTGCCAGCAGCTTTGGGACAGGGGCTCAGTACTTC
TRBJ1-1 | . | TRBV7-9 | . | CASTSQGMNTEAFF | TGTGCCAGCACCTCACAGGGAATGAACACTGAAGCTTTCTTT